A single sample is the source of the 18 T cell receptor beta chains below, sequenced in a study of a mutant IDH1 vaccine in newly diagnosed glioma. This table comes from immunoSEQ multiplex PCR, and its TCRdb copy is limited to in-frame clones, with some not included. This table holds 50,000 to 55,000 clones, around 60% found once. Regarding time point: week 47, end of study. Every vaccine dose comprised 300 ug of mutant IDH1 20-mer peptide plus topical imiquimod. No antigen has been identified for these receptors. The source was peripheral blood mononuclear cells (PBMCs), collected from a glioma patient whose treatment included an IDH1 peptide vaccine. The source of these receptors is a man aged 35 to 55 with glioma. Some clones in this sample may be carry-over from other donors' samples.

The genes are TRBV7-9 and TRBJ1-1; D is perhaps TRBD1 (5 bases). Germline CDR1 and CDR2: SEHNR and FQNEAQ (reference sequence). The CDR3 runs 16 residues. The V and J ends lost 5 bases and 0 bases respectively, with 16 bases between them. CDR3 region: CASSARPAQVNTEAFF. The CDR3 DNA reads TGTGCCAGCAGCGCCCGACCGGCACAGGTGAACACTGAAGCTTTCTTT. The complete variable domain, with remaining parts taken from reference TRBV7-9 and TRBJ1-1, reads DTGVSQNPRHKITKRGQNVTFRCDPISEHNRLYWYRQTLGQGPEFLTYFQNEAQLEKSRLLSDRFSAERPKGSFSTLEIQRTEQGDSAMYLCASSARPAQVNTEAFFGQGTRLTVV.

This clone was seen only a few times. The chain employs TRBV4-2 and TRBJ2-3; D may be TRBD1 or TRBD2 (5 bases each). The germline gives CDR1 LGHNA, CDR2 YNFKEQ. The ends were cut back, 1 base at V and 4 bases at J, with 18 bases in the middle. The CDR3 is 17 residues long. CDR3: CASSQGEGTPWADTQYF. DNA of the CDR3: TGTGCCAGCAGCCAAGGGGAAGGGACGCCGTGGGCAGATACGCAGTATTTT.

The chain uses TRBV5-4 and TRBJ2-2, with D maybe TRBD2 (7 bases). The germline V gene has CDR1 SGHNT and CDR2 YYREEE (reference sequence). The CDR3 is made up of 17 amino acids. Trimming took 4 bases from V and 1 from J, leaving 17 bases between them. The CDR3 reads CASSRRGAVRNTGELFF. The CDR3 bases are TGTGCCAGCAGCCGCCGGGGGGCCGTAAGGAACACCGGGGAGCTGTTTTTT.

The DNA of the CDR3 is TGTGCCAGCTGGTATCAAGGAGGCACCGGGGAGCTGTTTTTT. Translated, it gives CASWYQGGTGELFF. The chain uses TRBV6-5 and TRBJ2-2; D may be TRBD2 (5 bases). V lost 8 bases to trimming and J lost 4 bases, with 14 bases between them. CDR3 length: 14 residues. CDR1 is MNHEY, CDR2 SVGAGI, per germline.

There are a few counts of this clone. The chain recombines TRBV30 with TRBJ1-1; tentative D call: TRBD1 (6 bases). V gave up 0 bases and J gave up 6 bases, with 8 bases separating them. The CDR3 spans 12 residues. Germline V gene sequence: CDR1 GTSNPN, CDR2 SVGIG (reference sequence). The CDR3 is CAWSVQGAEAFF. DNA of the CDR3: TGTGCCTGGAGTGTACAGGGAGCTGAAGCTTTCTTT.

This rearrangement joins TRBV7-2 to TRBJ1-2; D call uncertain. The CDR3 runs to 14 residues. V was shortened by 5 bases and J by 0 bases, with 10 bases between the two germline ends. CDR1 and CDR2 (germline): SGHTA, FQGNSA. CDR3 in amino acids: CASSTVGSNYGYTF. The CDR3 DNA follows: TGTGCCAGCAGCACGGTGGGCTCTAACTATGGCTACACCTTC.

CDR3 nucleotide sequence: TGTGCCAGCAGCCAAGTACCAGCGGGAGCCTACAATGAGCAGTTCTTC. This gives the protein CASSQVPAGAYNEQFF. V gene TRBV4-2 combines with J gene TRBJ2-1, with 8 bases fitting TRBD2. Germline CDR1 is LGHNA and CDR2 is YNFKEQ. This CDR3 comprises 16 residues. The trim removed 1 base at V and 2 bases at J, leaving 4 bases unmatched.

The chain carries TRBV5-6 and TRBJ1-1; D is uncertain. Germline V gives CDR1 SGHDT, CDR2 YYEEEE. The CDR3 has 13 residues. V was shortened by 5 bases and J by 4 bases, with 12 bases between the two germline ends. The CDR3 reads CASRSVMGTEAFF. CDR3 nucleotides: TGTGCCAGCAGGTCCGTCATGGGCACTGAAGCTTTCTTT.

V is TRBV11-3 and J is TRBJ1-1; 7 positions match TRBD1. Trimming at V came to 4 bases and at J to 4 bases, leaving 3 bases not matched to a gene. The CDR3 sequence is 13 residues long. Germline V gives CDR1 SGHNT, CDR2 YENEEA. CDR3 amino acids: CASSSTGSTEAFF. The CDR3 DNA reads TGTGCCAGCAGCTCGACAGGGTCCACTGAAGCTTTCTTT.

The V gene is TRBV11-3, the J gene TRBJ2-1; 7 bases align to TRBD2. The J segment lost 4 bases and the V segment lost 8 bases, leaving 8 bases of the junction unmatched. This CDR3 region has 14 residues. The V gene's germline CDR1 is SGHNT and CDR2 YENEEA. The CDR3 sequence: CASSEGGSYNEQFF. The DNA of the CDR3 is TGTGCCAGCTCCGAGGGCGGGAGTTACAATGAGCAGTTCTTC.

The chain couples TRBV6-5 to TRBJ2-3; D unclear. Trimming shortened V by 0 bases and J by 5 bases, and 9 bases separated the two germline ends. The CDR3 length is 14 residues. Per the germline V gene, CDR1 is MNHEY and CDR2 is SVGAGI. The CDR3 is CASSYSMPGDTQYF. For the CDR3, the DNA is TGTGCCAGCAGTTACTCGATGCCCGGAGATACGCAGTATTTT.

The rearrangement joins TRBV19 to TRBJ2-1; a possible D gene is TRBD2 (6 bases). The germline V gene has CDR1 LNHDA and CDR2 SQIVND (reference sequence). The CDR3 spans 15 residues. V was trimmed by 3 bases and J by 7 bases, leaving 16 bases between them. Written as DNA, the CDR3 is TGTGCCAGTAGTATTCCGGGAGAGGGATTGAATGAGCAGTTCTTC. Its protein is CASSIPGEGLNEQFF. The variable domain in full, with the rest retrieved from reference TRBV19 and TRBJ2-1, is DGGITQSPKYLFRKEGQNVTLSCEQNLNHDAMYWYRQDPGQGLRLIYYSQIVNDFQKGDIAEGYSVSREKKESFPLTVTSAQKNPTAFYLCASSIPGEGLNEQFFGPGTRLTVL.

This clone was seen once. The rearrangement joins TRBV7-2 to TRBJ2-1, with 9 bases aligning to TRBD1. The CDR3 runs 14 residues. Germline V gene lookup returns CDR1 SGHTA and CDR2 FQGNSA. The ends lost 5 bases at V and 9 bases at J; junction bases unmatched: 8. This CDR3 is CASSTRTGDPEQFF. The CDR3 bases are TGTGCCAGCAGCACCCGGACAGGGGACCCTGAGCAGTTCTTC. Full variable domain (outside the CDR3, taken from reference TRBV7-2 and TRBJ2-1): GAGVSQSPSNKVTEKGKDVELRCDPISGHTALYWYRQSLGQGLEFLIYFQGNSAPDKSGLPSDRFSAERTGGSVSTLTIQRTQQEDSAVYLCASSTRTGDPEQFFGPGTRLTVL.

This sequence joins TRBV6-5 and TRBJ2-5; D gene ambiguous. With 10 bases removed from V and 4 bases from J, the gap between germline ends came to 10 bases. This CDR3 is built from 11 residues. Germline CDR1 reads MNHEY; CDR2 reads SVGAGI. This CDR3 is CATWMGETQYF. In nucleotides, the CDR3 is TGTGCCACCTGGATGGGAGAGACCCAGTACTTC.

This sequence joins TRBV5-1 and TRBJ2-3; possibly TRBD1 or TRBD2 for D (5 bases each). V lost 3 bases and J lost 6, with 11 bases in between. The CDR3 is 13 amino acids. Per germline, CDR1 SGHRS and CDR2 YFSETQ. The CDR3 spells CASSYQGEDTQYF. For the CDR3, the DNA is TGCGCCAGCAGCTACCAAGGGGAGGATACGCAGTATTTT.

The chain employs TRBV30 and TRBJ1-4; D may be TRBD1 (5 bases). The CDR3 is 14 amino acids. The V gene's germline CDR1 is GTSNPN and CDR2 SVGIG (reference sequence). Trimming removed 8 bases from V and 3 bases from J, with 16 bases in between. CDR3 nucleotide sequence: TGTGCCGGGACCCCGGTGGGGTCTAATGAAAAACTGTTTTTT. It encodes CAGTPVGSNEKLFF.

In its sample, this clone was seen a few times. V gene TRBV7-9 combines with J gene TRBJ1-5; the D gene is possibly TRBD1 (6 bases). V lost 5 bases to trimming and J lost 0 bases, with 14 bases between them. The CDR3 consists of 16 residues. Germline assignment: CDR1 SEHNR and CDR2 FQNEAQ (reference sequence). The CDR3 DNA sequence: TGTGCCAGCAGCGACGACAGGTTATATAGCAATCAGCCCCAGCATTTT. Translated: CASSDDRLYSNQPQHF.

The V gene is TRBV2, the J gene TRBJ2-1, with 15 bases aligning to TRBD2. V lost 6 bases, J lost 8 bases, and 8 bases stayed unmatched. The CDR3 is 16 amino acids. From germline, CDR1 is SNHLY and CDR2 FYNNEI. The CDR3 bases are TGTGCCAGCAGCGGGACTAGCGGGGGGAGATGGGATGAGCAGTTCTTC. Amino acids: CASSGTSGGRWDEQFF. Full variable domain (missing parts from reference TRBV2 and TRBJ2-1): EPEVTQTPSHQVTQMGQEVILRCVPISNHLYFYWYRQILGQKVEFLVSFYNNEISEKSEIFDDQFSVERPDGSNFTLKIRSTKLEDSAMYFCASSGTSGGRWDEQFFGPGTRLTVL.